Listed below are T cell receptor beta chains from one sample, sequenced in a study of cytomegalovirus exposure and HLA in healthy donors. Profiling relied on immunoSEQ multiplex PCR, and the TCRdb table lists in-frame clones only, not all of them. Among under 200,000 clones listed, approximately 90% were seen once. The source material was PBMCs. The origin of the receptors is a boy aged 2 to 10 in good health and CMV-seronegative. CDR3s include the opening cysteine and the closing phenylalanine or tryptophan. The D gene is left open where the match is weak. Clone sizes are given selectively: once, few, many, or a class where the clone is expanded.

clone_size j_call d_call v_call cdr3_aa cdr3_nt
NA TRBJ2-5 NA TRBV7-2 CASSHQETQYF TGTGCCAGCAGCCATCAAGAGACCCAGTACTTC
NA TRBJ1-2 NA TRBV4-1 CASSQVRDSDYGYTF TGCGCCAGCAGCCAAGTACGCGACAGCGACTATGGCTACACCTTC
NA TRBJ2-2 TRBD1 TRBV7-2 CASSVDRGSGELFF TGTGCCAGCAGCGTAGACAGGGGAAGCGGGGAGCTGTTTTTT
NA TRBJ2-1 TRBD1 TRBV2 CASRGGTGNYNEQFF TGTGCCAGCAGGGGAGGGACAGGGAACTACAATGAGCAGTTCTTC
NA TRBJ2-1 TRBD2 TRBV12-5 CASGLPPSAGGPGAPNEQFF TGTGCTAGTGGTTTGCCTCCGTCCGCGGGAGGGCCAGGGGCACCTAATGAGCAGTTCTTC
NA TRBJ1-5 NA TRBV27 CASSPVPVMRNQPQHF TGTGCCAGCAGTCCCGTCCCGGTAATGCGCAATCAGCCCCAGCATTTT
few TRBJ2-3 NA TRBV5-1 CASSLAPETDTQYF TGCGCCAGCAGCTTGGCCCCAGAAACAGATACGCAGTATTTT
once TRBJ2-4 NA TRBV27 CASSLSKADSIVEYF TGTGCCAGCAGTTTATCGAAGGCGGACAGCATCGTGGAGTACTTC
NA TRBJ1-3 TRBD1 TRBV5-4 CASRDRAGNTIYF TGTGCCAGCCGGGACAGGGCAGGAAACACCATATATTTT
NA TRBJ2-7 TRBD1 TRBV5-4 CASSLAGTGGNF TGTGCCAGCAGCTTGGCCGGGACAGGAGGCAACTTC
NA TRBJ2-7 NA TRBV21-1 CASSRTRDFSYEQYF TGTGCCAGCAGCAGAACGCGGGACTTCTCCTACGAGCAGTACTTC
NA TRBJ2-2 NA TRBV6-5 CASSYLVGELFF TGTGCCAGCAGTTACTTAGTCGGGGAGCTGTTTTTT
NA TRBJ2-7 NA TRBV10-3 CAIRADSTYEQYF TGTGCCATCAGGGCAGACAGTACCTACGAGCAGTACTTC
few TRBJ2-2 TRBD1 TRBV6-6 CASSYWTGFDGELFF TGTGCCAGCAGTTACTGGACAGGGTTTGACGGGGAGCTGTTTTTT
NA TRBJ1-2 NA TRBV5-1 CASSLAQGYGYTF TGCGCCAGCAGCTTGGCCCAGGGCTATGGCTACACCTTC
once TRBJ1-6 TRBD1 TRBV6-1 CASSGDRGYYSPLHF TGTGCCAGCAGTGGGGACAGGGGGTATTATTCACCCCTCCACTTT
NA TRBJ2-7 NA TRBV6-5 CASSYSRTNYEQYF TGTGCCAGCAGTTACTCGCGGACAAACTACGAGCAGTACTTC
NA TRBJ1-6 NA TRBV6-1 CASSEGVGQRNNSPLHF TGTGCCAGCAGTGAAGGGGTCGGACAGAGAAATAATTCACCCCTCCACTTT
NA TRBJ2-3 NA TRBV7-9 CASSPELGRSTDTQYF TGTGCCAGCAGCCCCGAGTTGGGGCGGTCCACAGATACGCAGTATTTT
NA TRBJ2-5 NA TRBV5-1 CASSFDQGRAKRYQETQYF TGCGCCAGCAGCTTCGATCAGGGGCGGGCTAAGAGGTACCAAGAGACCCAGTACTTC
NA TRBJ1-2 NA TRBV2 CASSERKTSVGANYGYTF TGTGCCAGCAGTGAAAGGAAAACATCGGTTGGAGCTAACTATGGCTACACCTTC
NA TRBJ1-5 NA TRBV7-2 CASSQGGYSNQPQHF TGTGCCAGCAGCCAAGGAGGGTACAGCAATCAGCCCCAGCATTTT
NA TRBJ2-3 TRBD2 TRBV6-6 CASSSLRLASTDTQYF TGTGCCAGCAGTTCGTTGAGACTAGCGAGCACAGATACGCAGTATTTT
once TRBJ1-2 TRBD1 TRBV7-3 CASSPGQGYGHTF TGTGCCAGCAGCCCTGGACAGGGGTATGGCCACACCTTC
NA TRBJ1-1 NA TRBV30 CAWSVLMGRITEAFF TGTGCCTGGAGTGTATTGATGGGGCGGATCACTGAAGCTTTCTTT
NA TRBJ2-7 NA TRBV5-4 CASSLDPGYEQYF TGTGCCAGCAGCTTGGATCCCGGGTACGAGCAGTACTTC
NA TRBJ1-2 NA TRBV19 CATRFLGPNYGYTF TGTGCCACCCGTTTTTTGGGCCCTAACTATGGCTACACCTTC
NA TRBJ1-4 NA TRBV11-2 CASSSGMSTNEKLFF TGTGCCAGCAGCTCGGGGATGTCAACTAATGAAAAACTGTTTTTT
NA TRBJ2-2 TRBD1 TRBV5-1 CASSLEGGGTGELFF TGCGCCAGCAGCTTGGAAGGGGGCGGCACCGGGGAGCTGTTTTTT
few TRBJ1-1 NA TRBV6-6 CASSYAGNTEAFF TGTGCCAGCAGTTACGCGGGGAACACTGAAGCTTTCTTT
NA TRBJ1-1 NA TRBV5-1 CASSRGGTFFARAFF TGCGCCAGCAGCCGGGGCGGGACTTTCTTCGCACGGGCTTTCTTT
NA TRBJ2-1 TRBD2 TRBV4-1 CASNLAGGPNEQFF TGCGCCAGCAACTTAGCGGGAGGGCCTAATGAGCAGTTCTTC
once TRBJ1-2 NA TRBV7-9 CASSLAGGGDYGYTF TGTGCCAGCAGCTTGGCCGGAGGCGGGGACTATGGCTACACCTTC
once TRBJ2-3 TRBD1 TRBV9 CASSQEQGGTDTQYF TGTGCCAGCAGCCAAGAACAGGGGGGCACAGATACGCAGTATTTT
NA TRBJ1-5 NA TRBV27 CASSRGGTLLISNQPQHF TGTGCCAGCAGCCGGGGGGGGACACTCCTTATTAGCAATCAGCCCCAGCATTTT
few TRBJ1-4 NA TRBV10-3 CAISQTANEKLFF TGTGCCATCAGTCAGACAGCTAATGAAAAACTGTTTTTT
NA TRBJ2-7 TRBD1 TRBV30 CAWSSGQGKEQYF TGTGCCTGGAGTTCCGGACAGGGGAAAGAGCAGTACTTC
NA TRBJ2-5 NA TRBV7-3 CASSLTHRETQYF TGTGCCAGCAGCCTTACCCACAGGGAGACCCAGTACTTC
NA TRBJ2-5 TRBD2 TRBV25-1 CASADSGGRKETQYF TGTGCCAGCGCAGACAGCGGGGGGCGTAAAGAGACCCAGTACTTC
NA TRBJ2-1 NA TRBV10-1 CASSSRGSLYNEQFF TGCGCCAGCAGTTCCCGGGGGTCCCTCTACAATGAGCAGTTCTTC
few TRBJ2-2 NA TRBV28 CASRSGNTGELFF TGTGCCAGCCGTTCAGGAAACACCGGGGAGCTGTTTTTT
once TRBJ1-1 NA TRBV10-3 CATLERTNTEAFF TGTGCCACCTTAGAGCGGACGAACACTGAAGCTTTCTTT
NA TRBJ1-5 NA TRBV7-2 CASSLTREEPQHF TGTGCCAGCAGCTTGACGCGGGAGGAGCCCCAGCATTTT
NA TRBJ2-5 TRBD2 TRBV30 CAWTSGYQETQYF TGTGCCTGGACTAGCGGATACCAAGAGACCCAGTACTTC
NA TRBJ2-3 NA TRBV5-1 CASSPKTHTQADTQYF TGCGCCAGCAGCCCGAAAACCCACACACAGGCAGATACGCAGTATTTT
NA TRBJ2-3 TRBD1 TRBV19 CASSTRDRGPDTQYF TGTGCCAGTAGTACCCGGGACAGGGGGCCAGATACGCAGTATTTT
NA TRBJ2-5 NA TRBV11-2 CASSQTRKETQYF TGTGCCAGCAGCCAGACTAGGAAAGAGACCCAGTACTTC